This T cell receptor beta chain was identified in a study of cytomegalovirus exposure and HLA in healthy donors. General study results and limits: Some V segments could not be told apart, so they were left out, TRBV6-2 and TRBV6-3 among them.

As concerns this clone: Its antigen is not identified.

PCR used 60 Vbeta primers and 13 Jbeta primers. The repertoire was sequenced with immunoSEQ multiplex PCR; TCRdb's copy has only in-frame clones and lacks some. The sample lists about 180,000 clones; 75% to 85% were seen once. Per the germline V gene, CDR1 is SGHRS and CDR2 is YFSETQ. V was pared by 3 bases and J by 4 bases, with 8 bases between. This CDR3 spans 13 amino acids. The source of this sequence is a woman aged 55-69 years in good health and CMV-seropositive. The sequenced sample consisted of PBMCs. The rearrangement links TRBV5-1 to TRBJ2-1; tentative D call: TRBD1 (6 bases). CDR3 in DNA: TGCGCCAGCAGCTCGACAGGTTACAATGAGCAGTTCTTC. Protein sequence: CASSSTGYNEQFF.